This T cell receptor (beta chain) stems from a study of vaccination effects on CD4 cells after COVID-19 (dated by TCRdb to between 2020 and 2023). Some background on the complete study: In the ViraFEST assay, PBMC were stimulated with viral peptide pools, and antigen-specific CD4+ T cell clonotypes were then identified by expansion using TCR sequencing. Some 2 million PBMC per well were cultured in IMDM with 5% human AB serum, 9 to 10 IU/ml IL-2 and gentamicin, plus 10 ug/ml peptides. In both COVID-19 convalescent patients and infection-naive vaccine recipients, the study compared SARS-CoV-2 spike-specific CD4+ TCR repertoires from before mRNA vaccination with those from after it. A total of 10 COVID-19 convalescent patients and a handful of SARS-CoV-2-naive healthy vaccine recipients were included in the full study. Post-vaccine samples across the study were collected a median of 72 days after the second dose, with a range of 14 to 241. In the study, cultures from other donors were sequenced using the Oncomine TCR Beta short-read assay on an Illumina iSeq 100. What the authors observed across the whole study: The study was limited by a small number of convalescent patients and lacked early post-infection timepoints. At late post-vaccination timepoints, both infection-induced and vaccine-induced clones showed marked clonal contraction, consistent with waning T cell responses. In healthy vaccine recipients, vaccine-induced clones were almost all SARS-CoV-2 mono-reactive, with only 1 of 255 cross-reactive with common cold coronaviruses.

This clone is a singleton in its sample. Its antigen specificity is not known. No base-level quality is on record; no much larger clone is a single base apart. Library construction relied on the immunoSEQ multiplex PCR assay. TCR beta CDR3 sequencing was performed on DNA from the cultured, isolated CD4+ T cells. As for how the authors treated the data: Non-productive TCR sequences were removed, reads were trimmed to the CDR3 region, and CDR3s of at least 7 amino acids were retained. The MANAFEST web app was used to identify antigen-specific clonotypes by comparing expansion in peptide wells with expansion in reference cultures. To be called positive, a clone needed expansion at FDR<0.05 compared with the reference and with all other wells, an odds ratio greater than 5, and a frequency greater than 0.1% in two replicate wells. A clonotype was defined as cross-reactive if the clonotype was significantly expanded both in SARS-CoV-2 spike wells and in at least one common cold coronavirus spike condition. CDR3 similarity was assessed by Levenshtein distance using the stringdist R package, and unrooted trees were constructed with ape in R 3.6.1. As stored in TCRdb, this immuneACCESS dataset retains in-frame rearrangements with V and J assigned. A fraction of the clones does not appear; measured against another copy, unresolved V genes explain less than half of the discrepancy, and the remainder lacks a known reason. The DNA was the basis for D and trimming; V, J and clone size are from that table. In this sample the table shows approximately 57,000 clones, about four fifths of which occur a single time. The top ten clones comprise 3.5% to 5% of the sample.

After about 10 days of culture, CD4+ T cells were isolated with the EasySep CD4+ T cell isolation kit. Each participant got two doses of an mRNA SARS-CoV-2 vaccine, either BNT162b2 or mRNA-1273. The absence of prior SARS-CoV-2 infection in healthy vaccine recipients was confirmed by negative nucleocapsid antibodies before and after vaccination. Half of the culture medium was replaced with fresh IL-2-containing medium on days 3 and 7. Unless noted otherwise, every peptide stimulation condition was cultured in triplicate wells. Using Ficoll-Paque Plus gradient centrifugation, PBMC were separated from whole blood and then either used fresh or cryopreserved at -140C. The QIAamp micro DNA kit was used to extract genomic DNA from the cultured CD4+ T cells. CDR1 and CDR2 (SGHDN, FVKESK) derive from the germline V gene. V gives up 3 bases and J gives up 0 bases, and the segment between their germline ends measures 5 bases. The CDR3, from cysteine to phenylalanine, totals 13 residues. Just CDR3 DNA is preserved here, 39 bases in frame from base 1.

The chain uses TRBV14 and TRBJ1-2; a confident D gene designation cannot be given. The starting material was CD4+ T cells from PBMCs cultured without peptide, obtained after COVID-19 vaccination. The clonotype was recovered from a human donor who received a COVID-19 vaccine. The encoded CDR3 is CASSHPSNYGYTF. The sequenced DNA: TGTGCCAGCAGCCACCCGTCTAACTATGGCTACACCTTC.